This T cell receptor (beta chain) was profiled in a study of cytomegalovirus exposure and HLA in healthy donors. Study at large: Genotyping showed approximately 81% of roughly 400 donors falling in the Caucasian-associated ancestry cluster.

Each of the donors was a healthy bone marrow donor. Points on this clone: Its antigen is still unknown.

V was pared by 4 bases and J by 4 bases, with 7 bases of the junction left unmatched. From germline, CDR1 is SGHTA and CDR2 FQGTGA. CDR3 length: 15 amino acids. Whole-study findings and limits: Reportedly, HLA-A and HLA-B alleles of most subjects were accurately predicted from TCR beta.

The PCR made use of 60 Vbeta and 13 Jbeta primers. Here immunoSEQ multiplex PCR was the method, and the copy in TCRdb shows in-frame clones only, minus some. This table holds approximately 170,000 clones, about four fifths found once. The sequence was obtained from a male donor in good health and CMV-seronegative. This chain joins TRBV7-3 and TRBJ1-2; TRBD1 aligns across 9 bases. The sample taken for sequencing was PBMCs. Here the CDR3 reads CASSSTGGAGYGYTF. CDR3 nucleotides: TGTGCCAGCAGCTCAACAGGGGGCGCAGGCTATGGCTACACCTTC.